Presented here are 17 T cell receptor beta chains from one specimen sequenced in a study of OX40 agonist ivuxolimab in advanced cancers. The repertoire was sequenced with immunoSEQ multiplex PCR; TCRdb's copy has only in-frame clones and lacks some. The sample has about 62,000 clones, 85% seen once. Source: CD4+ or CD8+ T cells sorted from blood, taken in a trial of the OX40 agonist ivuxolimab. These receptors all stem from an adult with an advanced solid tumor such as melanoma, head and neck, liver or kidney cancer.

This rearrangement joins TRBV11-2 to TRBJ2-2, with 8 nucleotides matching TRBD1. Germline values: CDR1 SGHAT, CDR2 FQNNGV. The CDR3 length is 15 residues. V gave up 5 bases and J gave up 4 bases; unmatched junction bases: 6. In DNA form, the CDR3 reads TGTGCCAGCAGCCCAAACACAGGGGGCACCGGGGAGCTGTTTTTT. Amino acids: CASSPNTGGTGELFF.

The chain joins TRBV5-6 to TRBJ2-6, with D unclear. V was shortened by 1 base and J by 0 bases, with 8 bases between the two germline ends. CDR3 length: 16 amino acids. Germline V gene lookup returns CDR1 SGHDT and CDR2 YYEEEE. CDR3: CASSLTDHSGANVLTF. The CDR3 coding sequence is TGTGCCAGCAGCTTGACGGACCACTCTGGGGCCAACGTCCTGACTTTC.

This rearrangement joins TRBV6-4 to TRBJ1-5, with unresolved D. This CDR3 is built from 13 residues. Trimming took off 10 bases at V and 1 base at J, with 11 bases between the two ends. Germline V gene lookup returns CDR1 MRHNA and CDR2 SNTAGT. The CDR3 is CATAKDSNQPQHF. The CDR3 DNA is TGTGCCACCGCGAAGGACAGCAATCAGCCCCAGCATTTT.

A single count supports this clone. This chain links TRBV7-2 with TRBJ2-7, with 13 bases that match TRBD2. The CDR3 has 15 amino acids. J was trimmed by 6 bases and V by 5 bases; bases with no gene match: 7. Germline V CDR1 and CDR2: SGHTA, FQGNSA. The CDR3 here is CASSPRTSGSAEQYF. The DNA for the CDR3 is TGTGCCAGCAGCCCTAGGACTAGCGGGAGCGCCGAGCAGTACTTC. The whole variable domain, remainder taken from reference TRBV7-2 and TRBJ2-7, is GAGVSQSPSNKVTEKGKDVELRCDPISGHTALYWYRQSLGQGLEFLIYFQGNSAPDKSGLPSDRFSAERTGGSVSTLTIQRTQQEDSAVYLCASSPRTSGSAEQYFGPGTRLTVT.

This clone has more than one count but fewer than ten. The chain's CDR3 is CASSVAAYQETQYF. For the CDR3, the DNA is TGTGCCAGCAGCGTCGCGGCATATCAAGAGACCCAGTACTTC. This chain uses TRBV9 with TRBJ2-5, with D hard to call. This CDR3 has 14 residues. Trimming removed 2 bases from V and 2 bases from J, with 10 bases in between. Germline loops: CDR1 SGDLS, CDR2 YYNGEE.

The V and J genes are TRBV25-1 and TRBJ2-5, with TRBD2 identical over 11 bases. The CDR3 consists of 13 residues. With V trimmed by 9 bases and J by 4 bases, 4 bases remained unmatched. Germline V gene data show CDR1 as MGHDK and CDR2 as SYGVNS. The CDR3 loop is CASRLAGIETQYF. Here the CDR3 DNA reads TGTGCCAGTCGACTAGCGGGAATAGAGACCCAGTACTTC.

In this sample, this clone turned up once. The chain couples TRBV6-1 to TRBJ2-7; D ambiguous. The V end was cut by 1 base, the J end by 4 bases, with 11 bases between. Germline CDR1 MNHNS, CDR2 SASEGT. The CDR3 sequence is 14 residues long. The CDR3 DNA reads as TGTGCCAGCAGTGAAGGGGCAGGACGATACGAGCAGTACTTC. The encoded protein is CASSEGAGRYEQYF.

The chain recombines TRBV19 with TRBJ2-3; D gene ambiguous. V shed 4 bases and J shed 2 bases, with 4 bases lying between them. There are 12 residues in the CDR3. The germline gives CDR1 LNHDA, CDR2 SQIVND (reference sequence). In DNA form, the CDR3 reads TGTGCCAGTAGTAGGCCCACAGATACGCAGTATTTT. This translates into CASSRPTDTQYF.

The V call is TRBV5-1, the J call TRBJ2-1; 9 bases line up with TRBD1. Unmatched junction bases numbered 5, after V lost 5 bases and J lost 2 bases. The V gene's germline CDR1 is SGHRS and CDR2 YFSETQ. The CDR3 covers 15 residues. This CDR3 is CASSPTGGPYNEQFF. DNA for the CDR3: TGCGCCAGCAGTCCGACAGGGGGACCCTACAATGAGCAGTTCTTC.

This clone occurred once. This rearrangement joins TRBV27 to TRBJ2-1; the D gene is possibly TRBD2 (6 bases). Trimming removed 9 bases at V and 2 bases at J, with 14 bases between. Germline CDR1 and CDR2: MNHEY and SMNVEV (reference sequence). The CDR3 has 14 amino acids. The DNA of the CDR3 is TGTGCCAGTTCCCCGGGGGTCCCCTACAATGAGCAGTTCTTC. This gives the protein CASSPGVPYNEQFF.

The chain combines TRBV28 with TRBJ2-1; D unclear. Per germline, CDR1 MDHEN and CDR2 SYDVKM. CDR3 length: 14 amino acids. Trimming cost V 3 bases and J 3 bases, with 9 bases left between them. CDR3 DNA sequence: TGTGCCAGCAGTTTGGACGGTATCTACAATGAGCAGTTCTTC. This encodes CASSLDGIYNEQFF.

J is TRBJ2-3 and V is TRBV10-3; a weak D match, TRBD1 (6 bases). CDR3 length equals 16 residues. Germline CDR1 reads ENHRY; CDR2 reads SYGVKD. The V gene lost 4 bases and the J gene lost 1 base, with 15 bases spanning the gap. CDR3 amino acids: CAISGTTGQGTDTQYF. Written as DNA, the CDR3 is TGTGCCATCAGTGGTACGACAGGCCAGGGCACAGATACGCAGTATTTT.

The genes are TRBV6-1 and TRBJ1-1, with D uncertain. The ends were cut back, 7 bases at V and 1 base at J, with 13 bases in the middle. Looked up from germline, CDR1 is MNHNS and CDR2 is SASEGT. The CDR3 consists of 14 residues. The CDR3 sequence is CASTRGPENTEAFF. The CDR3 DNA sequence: TGTGCCAGCACCCGCGGTCCAGAGAACACTGAAGCTTTCTTT.

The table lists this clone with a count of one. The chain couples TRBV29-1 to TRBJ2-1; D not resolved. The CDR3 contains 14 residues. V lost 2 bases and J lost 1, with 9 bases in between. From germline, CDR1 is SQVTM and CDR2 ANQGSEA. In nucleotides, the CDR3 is TGCAGCGTTGAATCGGTTCAATCCTACAATGAGCAGTTCTTC. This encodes CSVESVQSYNEQFF.

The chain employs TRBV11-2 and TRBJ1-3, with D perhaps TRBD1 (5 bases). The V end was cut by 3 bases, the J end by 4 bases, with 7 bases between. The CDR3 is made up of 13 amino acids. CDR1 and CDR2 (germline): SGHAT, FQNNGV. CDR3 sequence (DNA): TGTGCCAGCAGCTTTCGGGGGGGAAACACCATATATTTT. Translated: CASSFRGGNTIYF.

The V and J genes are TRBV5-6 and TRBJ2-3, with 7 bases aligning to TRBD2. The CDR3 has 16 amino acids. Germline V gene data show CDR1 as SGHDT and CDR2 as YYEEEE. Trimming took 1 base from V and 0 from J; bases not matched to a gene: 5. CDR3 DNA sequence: TGTGCCAGCAGCTTGTTGGTTAGCGGGAGCACAGATACGCAGTATTTT. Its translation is CASSLLVSGSTDTQYF. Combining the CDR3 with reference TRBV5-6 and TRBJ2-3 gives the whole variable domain DAGVTQSPTHLIKTRGQQVTLRCSPKSGHDTVSWYQQALGQGPQFIFQYYEEEERQRGNFPDRFSGHQFPNYSSELNVNALLLGDSALYLCASSLLVSGSTDTQYFGPGTRLTVL.

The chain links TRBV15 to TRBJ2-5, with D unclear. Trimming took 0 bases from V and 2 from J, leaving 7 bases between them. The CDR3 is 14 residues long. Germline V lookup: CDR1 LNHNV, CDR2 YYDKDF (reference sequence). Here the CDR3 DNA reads TGTGCCACCAGCAGAGATATCGGTCAAGAGACCCAGTACTTC. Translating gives CATSRDIGQETQYF.